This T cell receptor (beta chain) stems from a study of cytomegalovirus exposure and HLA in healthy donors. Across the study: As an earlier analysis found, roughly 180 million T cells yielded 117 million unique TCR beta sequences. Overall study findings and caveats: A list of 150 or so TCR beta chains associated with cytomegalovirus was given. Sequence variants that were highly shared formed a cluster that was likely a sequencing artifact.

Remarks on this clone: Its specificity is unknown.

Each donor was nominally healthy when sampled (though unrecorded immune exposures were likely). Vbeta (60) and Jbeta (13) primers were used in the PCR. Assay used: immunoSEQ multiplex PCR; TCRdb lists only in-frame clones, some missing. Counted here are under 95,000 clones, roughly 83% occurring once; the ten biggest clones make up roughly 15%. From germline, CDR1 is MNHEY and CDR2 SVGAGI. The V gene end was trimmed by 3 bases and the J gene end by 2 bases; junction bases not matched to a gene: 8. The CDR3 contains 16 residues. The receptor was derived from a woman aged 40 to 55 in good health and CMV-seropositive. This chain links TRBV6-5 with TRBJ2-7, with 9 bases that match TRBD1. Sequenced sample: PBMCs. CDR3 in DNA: TGTGCCAGCAGTTATGGGGGACAGGGCGATCCCTACGAGCAGTACTTC. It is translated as CASSYGGQGDPYEQYF.